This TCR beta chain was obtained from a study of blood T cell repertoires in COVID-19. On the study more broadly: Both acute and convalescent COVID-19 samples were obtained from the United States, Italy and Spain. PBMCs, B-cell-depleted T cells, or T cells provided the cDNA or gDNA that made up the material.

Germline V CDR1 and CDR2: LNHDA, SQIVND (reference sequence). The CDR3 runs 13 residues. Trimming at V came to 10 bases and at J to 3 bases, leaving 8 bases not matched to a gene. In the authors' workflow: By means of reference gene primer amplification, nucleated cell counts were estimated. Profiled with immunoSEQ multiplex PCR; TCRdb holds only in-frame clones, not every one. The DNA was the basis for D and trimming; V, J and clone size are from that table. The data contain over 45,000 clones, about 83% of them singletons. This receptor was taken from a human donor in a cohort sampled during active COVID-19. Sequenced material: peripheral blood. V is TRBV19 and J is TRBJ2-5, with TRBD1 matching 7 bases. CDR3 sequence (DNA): TGTGCCACCCAGTTTACAGGGGAAGAGACCCAGTACTTC. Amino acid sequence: CATQFTGEETQYF.